The source of this TCR beta chain is a study of Graves' ophthalmopathy and Graves' hyperthyroidism (dated 2018 in TCRdb). Looking at the study overall: Peripheral blood samples were taken at the time of initial diagnosis, before any treatment was given. To explore V-J signatures distinguishing ophthalmopathy from hyperthyroidism, a discovery set of some 100 patients (43 ophthalmopathy, some 57 stable hyperthyroidism) was enrolled. The study used TCR beta repertoire signatures to distinguish Graves' ophthalmopathy from Graves' hyperthyroidism and to predict progression to ophthalmopathy. In roughly 6 hyperthyroidism patients, T-cell repertoires of thyroid tissue and blood were compared. The 75 to 100 discovery patients were divided at random into training and test sets in a 7:3 ratio. Following sampling, methimazole starting at 30 mg daily was administered to hyperthyroidism patients, and high-dose intravenous methylprednisolone was administered to ophthalmopathy patients. In total, 135 blood samples were TCR-sequenced: under 45 ophthalmopathy, approximately 80 hyperthyroidism and approximately 17 hyperthyroidism-to-ophthalmopathy patients. An independent validation cohort was composed of about 20 hyperthyroidism patients and some 16 patients who later progressed from hyperthyroidism to ophthalmopathy.

The study at large found these results: In validation, the model predicted ophthalmopathy progression with about 70% sensitivity and 72.22% specificity; fewer than 15 predicted patients were CT-confirmed with GO in a median of around 6 months. Among expanded thyroid clonotypes with frequency above 0.001, most also showed up in blood, which suggests that blood repertoires may reflect the thyroid immune response. In cross-validation, the 13-signature model distinguished ophthalmopathy from stable hyperthyroidism with around 90% sensitivity and about 81% specificity, while in the test set the corresponding values were 80% and 75%. Sample size was not predetermined statistically, and investigators were not blinded to group allocation.

For repertoire sequencing, the TCR beta CDR3 regions were amplified from RNA transcripts. The first round was an RT-PCR using HTBI primers with the Qiagen OneStep RT-PCR kit, and this first round was followed by a second-round multiplex PCR, then size selection and purification. Sequencing of the libraries was carried out on an Illumina HiSeq2000 in paired-end mode with 100 bp reads. Per the authors' processing: Reads were processed with SOAPnuke, discarding reads with adapters, uncalled bases, mean Phred below 15, or no exact constant-primer or identifier match. COPE v1.2.5 was used to merge the high-quality paired reads. Unique nucleotide sequences were defined as clonotypes and aligned to IMGT TRB V, D and J references using MiTCR v1.1. Only V-J combinations with frequency above 0.0001 were analysed, covering around 99% of repertoires. For each V-J combination, a TCR clonal expansion and chaos score was defined as the ratio of F50 clonal expansion to chaos observed in the TCRdist matrix. Welch's t-statistics and random forest were used to narrow the features down to around 12 V-J combinations, which were then fed into a naive Bayes classifier. The Morisita-Horn index was used to measure how similar the thyroid and blood repertoires were. TCRdb reprocessing: public reads trimmed at Q25 with fastp, clones called with MiXCR, in-frame beta chains kept. Entries that share a CDR3 protein sequence are merged under the most common genes and DNA. Clone size and V and J calls follow TCRdb, not the original study. This sample is represented by 200,000 to 250,000 distinct CDR3 sequences; around a fifth of them were singletons. The ten largest account for around two fifths of the sample.

Cut back by 6 bases and 4 bases, the V and J ends lie 12 bases apart. CDR3 length: 13 amino acids, cysteine to phenylalanine. Of the read, only the CDR3 DNA is kept; its 39 bases are in frame from base 1. This clonotype came up many times. Which antigen it targets is not known. No qualities accompany the bases; no much larger clone lies one base away. Ophthalmopathy patients were characterized by moderately to severely active disease, a Clinical Activity Score of at least 3, a NOSPECS grade of at least 4, and a disease duration under 3 months. Patients with other autoimmune diseases, uncontrolled infections, pregnancy or lactation were excluded from the study. Clinical symptoms, serum thyroxine, TRAb, thyroid ultrasound and orbital computed tomography formed the basis of the diagnosis. PBMCs were isolated from more than 9 ml of fresh peripheral blood by Ficoll-Paque density gradient centrifugation. Total RNA was extracted with Trizol reagent and quality-checked on an Agilent 2100 Bioanalyzer.

Sample: peripheral blood. The receptor chain draws on TRBV12-3 or TRBV12-4 and TRBJ1-2, with no D gene named confidently. The receptor was derived from a woman aged 50 to 60 with Graves' ophthalmopathy. Donor details come from another sample of the same person, matched by shared clones. The DNA sequence is given as TGTGCCAGCAGCGTCGGCCGTAGCTATGGCTACACCTTC. Its protein product is CASSVGRSYGYTF.